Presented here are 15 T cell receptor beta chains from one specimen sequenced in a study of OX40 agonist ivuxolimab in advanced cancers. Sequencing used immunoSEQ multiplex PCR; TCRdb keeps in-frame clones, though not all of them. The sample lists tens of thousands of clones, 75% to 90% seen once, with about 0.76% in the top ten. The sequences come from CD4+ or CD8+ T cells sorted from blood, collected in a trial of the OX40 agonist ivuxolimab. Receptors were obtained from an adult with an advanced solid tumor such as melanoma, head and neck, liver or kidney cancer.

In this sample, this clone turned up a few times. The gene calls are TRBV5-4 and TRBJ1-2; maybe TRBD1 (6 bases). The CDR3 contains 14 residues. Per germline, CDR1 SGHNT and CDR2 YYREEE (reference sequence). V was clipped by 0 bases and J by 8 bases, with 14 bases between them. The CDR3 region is CASSLVGGGRGYTF. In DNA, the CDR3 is TGTGCCAGCAGCTTGGTGGGAGGGGGACGGGGCTACACCTTC.

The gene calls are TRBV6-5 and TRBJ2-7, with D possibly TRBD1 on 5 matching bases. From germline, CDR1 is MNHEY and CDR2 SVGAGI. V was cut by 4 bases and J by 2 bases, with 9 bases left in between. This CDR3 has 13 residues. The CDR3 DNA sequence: TGTGCCAGCAGTTCCGACAGTCCCTACGAGCAGTACTTC. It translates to CASSSDSPYEQYF.

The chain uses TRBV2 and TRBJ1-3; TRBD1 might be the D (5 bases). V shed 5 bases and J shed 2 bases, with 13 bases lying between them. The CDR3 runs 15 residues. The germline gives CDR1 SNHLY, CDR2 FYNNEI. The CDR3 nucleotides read TGTGCCAGCAGTAAGGTCAGGGTGCCTGGAAACACCATATATTTT. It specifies CASSKVRVPGNTIYF. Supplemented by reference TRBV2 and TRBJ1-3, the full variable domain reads EPEVTQTPSHQVTQMGQEVILRCVPISNHLYFYWYRQILGQKVEFLVSFYNNEISEKSEIFDDQFSVERPDGSNFTLKIRSTKLEDSAMYFCASSKVRVPGNTIYFGEGSWLTVV.

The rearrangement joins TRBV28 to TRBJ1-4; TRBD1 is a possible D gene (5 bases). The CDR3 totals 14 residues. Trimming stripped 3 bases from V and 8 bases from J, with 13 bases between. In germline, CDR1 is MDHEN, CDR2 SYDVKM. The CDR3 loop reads CASSFIQGGEKLFF. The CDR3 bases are TGTGCCAGCAGTTTTATCCAGGGCGGGGAAAAACTGTTTTTT.

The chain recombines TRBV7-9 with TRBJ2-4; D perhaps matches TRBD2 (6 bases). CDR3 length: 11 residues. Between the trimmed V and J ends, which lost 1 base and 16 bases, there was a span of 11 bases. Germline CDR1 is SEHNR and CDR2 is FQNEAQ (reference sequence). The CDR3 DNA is TGTGCCAGCAGCTTAGGGGGGGACGCCTACTTC. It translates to CASSLGGDAYF.

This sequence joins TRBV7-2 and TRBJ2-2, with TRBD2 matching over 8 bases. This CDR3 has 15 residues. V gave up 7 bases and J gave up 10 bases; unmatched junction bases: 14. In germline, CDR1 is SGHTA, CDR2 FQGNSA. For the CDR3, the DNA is TGTGCCAGCACTCAGAGACGGGGGGGCGGTCCGGAGCTGTTTTTT. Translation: CASTQRRGGGPELFF.

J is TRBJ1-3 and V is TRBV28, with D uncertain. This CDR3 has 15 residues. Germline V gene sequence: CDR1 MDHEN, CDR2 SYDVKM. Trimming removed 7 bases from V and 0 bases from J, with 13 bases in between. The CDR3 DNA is TGTGCCAGCATCGGACGGACTAACTCTGGAAACACCATATATTTT. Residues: CASIGRTNSGNTIYF.

CDR3 sequence (DNA): TGTGCCAGCAGTGCGGGACTCTACCTCGGCACAGATACGCAGTATTTT. It translates to CASSAGLYLGTDTQYF. V gene TRBV6-1 combines with J gene TRBJ2-3; the D gene is possibly TRBD2 (6 bases). Germline loops: CDR1 MNHNS, CDR2 SASEGT. Trimming removed 4 bases from V and 1 base from J, with 15 bases in between. The CDR3 runs to 16 residues.

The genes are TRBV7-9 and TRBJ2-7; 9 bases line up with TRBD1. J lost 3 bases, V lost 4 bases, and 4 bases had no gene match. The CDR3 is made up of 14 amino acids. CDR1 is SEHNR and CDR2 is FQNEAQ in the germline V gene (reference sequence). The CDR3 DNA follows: TGTGCCAGCAGCTCCCGGGACAGGGTCTACGAGCAGTACTTC. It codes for CASSSRDRVYEQYF.

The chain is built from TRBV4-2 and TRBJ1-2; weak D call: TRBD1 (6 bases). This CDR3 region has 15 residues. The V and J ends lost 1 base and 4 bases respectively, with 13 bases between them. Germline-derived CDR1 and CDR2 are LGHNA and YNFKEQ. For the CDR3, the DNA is TGTGCCAGCAGCCAAGCTGTAAGGGGGTCCTATGGCTACACCTTC. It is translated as CASSQAVRGSYGYTF.

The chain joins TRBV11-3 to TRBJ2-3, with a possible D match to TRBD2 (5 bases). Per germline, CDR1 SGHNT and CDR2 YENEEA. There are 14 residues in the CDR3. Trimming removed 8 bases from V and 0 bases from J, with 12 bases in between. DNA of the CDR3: TGTGCCAGCGGGTGGGAGAGTAGCACAGATACGCAGTATTTT. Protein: CASGWESSTDTQYF. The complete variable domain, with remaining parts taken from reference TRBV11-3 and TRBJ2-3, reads EAGVVQSPRYKIIEKKQPVAFWCNPISGHNTLYWYLQNLGQGPELLIRYENEEAVDDSQLPKDRFSAERLKGVDSTLKIQPAELGDSAVYLCASGWESSTDTQYFGPGTRLTVL.

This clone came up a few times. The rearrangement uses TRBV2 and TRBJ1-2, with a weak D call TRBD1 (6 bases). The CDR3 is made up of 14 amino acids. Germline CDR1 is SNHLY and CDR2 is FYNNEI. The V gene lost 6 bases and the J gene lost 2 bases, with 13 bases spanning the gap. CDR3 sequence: CASSGQTSNYGYTF. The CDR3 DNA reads TGTGCCAGCAGCGGACAGACCTCCAACTATGGCTACACCTTC. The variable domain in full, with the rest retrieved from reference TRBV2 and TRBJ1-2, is EPEVTQTPSHQVTQMGQEVILRCVPISNHLYFYWYRQILGQKVEFLVSFYNNEISEKSEIFDDQFSVERPDGSNFTLKIRSTKLEDSAMYFCASSGQTSNYGYTFGSGTRLTVV.

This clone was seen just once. This CDR3 reads CASSVTGERNTEAFF. CDR3 sequence (DNA): TGTGCCAGCAGTGTTACAGGGGAGAGGAACACTGAAGCTTTCTTT. This rearrangement joins TRBV2 to TRBJ1-1; 7 bases are shared with TRBD1. Germline CDR1 is SNHLY and CDR2 is FYNNEI. V trimming: 4 bases; J trimming: 1 base; junction bases outside the gene matches: 6. This CDR3 spans 15 amino acids. Supplemented by reference TRBV2 and TRBJ1-1, the full variable domain reads EPEVTQTPSHQVTQMGQEVILRCVPISNHLYFYWYRQILGQKVEFLVSFYNNEISEKSEIFDDQFSVERPDGSNFTLKIRSTKLEDSAMYFCASSVTGERNTEAFFGQGTRLTVV.

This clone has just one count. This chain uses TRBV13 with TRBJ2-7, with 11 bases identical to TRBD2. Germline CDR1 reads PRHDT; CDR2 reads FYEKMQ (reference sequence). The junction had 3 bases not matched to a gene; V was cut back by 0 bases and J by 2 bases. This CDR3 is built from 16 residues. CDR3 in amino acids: CASSLGTSGNTYEQYF. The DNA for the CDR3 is TGTGCCAGCAGCTTAGGGACTAGCGGGAATACCTACGAGCAGTACTTC.

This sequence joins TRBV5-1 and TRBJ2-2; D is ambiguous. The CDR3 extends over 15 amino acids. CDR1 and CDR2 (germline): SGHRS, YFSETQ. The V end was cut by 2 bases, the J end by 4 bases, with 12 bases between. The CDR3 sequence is CASSLMEPSTGELFF. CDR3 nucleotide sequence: TGCGCCAGCAGCTTAATGGAACCCAGCACCGGGGAGCTGTTTTTT.